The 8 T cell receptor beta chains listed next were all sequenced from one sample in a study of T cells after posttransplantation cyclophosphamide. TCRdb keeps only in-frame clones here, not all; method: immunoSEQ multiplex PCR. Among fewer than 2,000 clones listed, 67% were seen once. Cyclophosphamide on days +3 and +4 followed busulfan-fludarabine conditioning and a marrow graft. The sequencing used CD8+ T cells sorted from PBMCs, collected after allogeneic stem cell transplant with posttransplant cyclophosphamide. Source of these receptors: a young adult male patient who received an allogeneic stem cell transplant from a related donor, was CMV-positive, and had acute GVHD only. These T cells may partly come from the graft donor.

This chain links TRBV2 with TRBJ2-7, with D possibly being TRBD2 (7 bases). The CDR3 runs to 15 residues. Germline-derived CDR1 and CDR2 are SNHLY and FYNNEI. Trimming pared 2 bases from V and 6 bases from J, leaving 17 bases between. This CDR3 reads CASSELGGAPGEQYF. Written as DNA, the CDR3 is TGTGCCAGCAGTGAATTGGGGGGGGCGCCGGGCGAGCAGTACTTC.

The DNA of the CDR3 is TGTGCCAGCAGTCAGGGGACTAGCGGAAACCAAGAGACCCAGTACTTC. As protein: CASSQGTSGNQETQYF. The genes are TRBV14 and TRBJ2-5, with TRBD2 matching over 11 bases. Per germline, CDR1 SGHDN and CDR2 FVKESK. The CDR3 is 16 amino acids. The ends lost 6 bases at V and 0 bases at J; junction bases unmatched: 6.

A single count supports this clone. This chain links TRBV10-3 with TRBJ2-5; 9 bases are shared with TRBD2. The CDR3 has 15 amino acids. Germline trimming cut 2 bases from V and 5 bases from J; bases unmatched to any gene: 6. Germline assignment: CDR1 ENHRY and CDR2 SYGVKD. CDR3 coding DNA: TGTGCCATCAGTGAGGGCGGGGGGGCCGGTGAGACCCAGTACTTC. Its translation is CAISEGGGAGETQYF.

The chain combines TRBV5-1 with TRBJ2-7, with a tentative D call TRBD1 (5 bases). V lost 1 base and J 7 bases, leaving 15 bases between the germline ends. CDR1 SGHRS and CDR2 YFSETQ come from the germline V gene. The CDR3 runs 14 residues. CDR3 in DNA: TGCGCCAGCAGCTTGATAGGGGATGGTGGAGAGCAGTACTTC. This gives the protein CASSLIGDGGEQYF.

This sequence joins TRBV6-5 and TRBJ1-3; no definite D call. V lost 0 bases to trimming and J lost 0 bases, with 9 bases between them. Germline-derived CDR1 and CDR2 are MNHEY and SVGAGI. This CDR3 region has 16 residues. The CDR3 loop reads CASSYSRTGSGNTIYF. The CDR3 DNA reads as TGTGCCAGCAGTTACTCACGGACTGGCTCTGGAAACACCATATATTTT.

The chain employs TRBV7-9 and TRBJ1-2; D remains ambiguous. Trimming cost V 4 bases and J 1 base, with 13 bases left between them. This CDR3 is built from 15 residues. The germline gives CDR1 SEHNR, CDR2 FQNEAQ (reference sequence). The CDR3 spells CASSSPLEINYGYTF. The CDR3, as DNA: TGTGCCAGCAGCTCCCCTCTGGAGATTAACTATGGCTACACCTTC.

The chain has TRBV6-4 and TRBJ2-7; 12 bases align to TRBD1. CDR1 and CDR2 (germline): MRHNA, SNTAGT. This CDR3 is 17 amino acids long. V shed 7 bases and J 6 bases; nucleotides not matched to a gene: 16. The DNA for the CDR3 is TGTGCCAGCACGGGGACAGGGGGCGCCTTCAAAGTAAGCGAGCAGTACTTC. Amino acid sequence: CASTGTGGAFKVSEQYF.

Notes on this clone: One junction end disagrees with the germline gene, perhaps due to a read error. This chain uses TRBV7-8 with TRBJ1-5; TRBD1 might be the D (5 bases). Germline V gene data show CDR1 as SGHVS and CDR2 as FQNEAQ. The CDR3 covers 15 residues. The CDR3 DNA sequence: TGTGACAGCAGCTTAGCGCGGCAGGGAAATCAGCCCCAGCATTTT. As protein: CDSSLARQGNQPQHF.